The entry below describes one TCR beta chain. Its antigen remains unknown. The table came from immunoSEQ multiplex PCR; TCRdb's copy has only in-frame clones and leaves some out. Altogether about 56,000 clones are present, 82% being singletons, with the ten largest covering around 0.4%. Per germline, CDR1 SEHNR and CDR2 FQNEAQ (reference sequence). V lost 7 bases and J lost 9; bases outside the gene matches: 8. This CDR3 has 13 residues. This sample is drawn from a study of memory CD4+ T cells and cytomegalovirus serostatus. On the study more broadly: Of the healthy Belgian adults, under 10 were CMV seropositive and about two dozen seronegative. Study observations and caveats: CD4+ memory repertoires contained 67 of 164 reported CMV TCRbeta sequences.

Single viable CD3+CD4+CD8-CD45RO+ cells were sorted as the memory CD4+ T cells. Positive selection with CD4 microbeads enriched total CD4+ T cells. The genes are TRBV7-9 and TRBJ2-7; 11 bases agree with TRBD1. The material sequenced was memory CD4+ T cells from blood. The TCR comes from an adult in good health and CMV-seronegative. The CDR3 region has the DNA TGTGCCAGCACCGGGACAGGGGGAGCAGGGCAGTACTTC. Its protein product is CASTGTGGAGQYF.